These T cell receptor beta chains were read from a single sample in a study of human T cells and chemical hapten exposure. Each CDR3 protein is one row after TCRdb ran MiXCR on the RACE reads. The table lists 150,000 to 200,000 distinct CDR3 sequences, about 22% of them singletons. Sequences were derived from whole blood, sampled in connection with sensitization to the hapten diphenylcyclopropenone (DPC). All receptors come from a woman aged 50 to 60 with alopecia areata. Some clones in this sample may be carry-over from other donors' samples. Both conserved end residues are part of each CDR3. The D gene is left open where the match is weak. Clone size appears in some rows only: once, few, many, or a class for an expanded clone.

CDR3nt | CDR3aa | v_gene | abundance | j_gene | d_gene
TGTGCCAGTCAAAAAACCGGTGGCTCCACAGATACGCAGTATTTT | CASQKTGGSTDTQYF | TRBV7-9 | few | TRBJ2-3 | NA
TGTGCCAGCAGCCCTGTAACGAGACAGGCTGGAGAGACCCAGTACTTC | CASSPVTRQAGETQYF | TRBV4-2 | few | TRBJ2-5 | NA
TGTGCCAGCAGCTTGGTTAGGAGCACAGATACGCAGTATTTT | CASSLVRSTDTQYF | TRBV7-9 | few | TRBJ2-3 | NA
TGCAGCGTTGGTAGGCTAGCGGAAGGCATTCAGTACTTC | CSVGRLAEGIQYF | TRBV29-1 | NA | TRBJ2-4 | TRBD2
TGCAGCGTTGGAGGGAGCCATGGCTACACCTTC | CSVGGSHGYTF | TRBV29-1 | NA | TRBJ1-2 | NA
TGTGCCAGCCATCCTGGCGGGACAGCTGCTTCACCCCTCCACTTT | CASHPGGTAASPLHF | TRBV27 | NA | TRBJ1-6 | TRBD1
TGTGCCAGCAGCTTAGCGCTTAGGACAGAAACAGATACGCAGTATTTT | CASSLALRTETDTQYF | TRBV7-6 | once | TRBJ2-3 | NA
TGCGCCAGCAGCTTCGATGGGACTAGCTCGGAGACCCAGTACTTC | CASSFDGTSSETQYF | TRBV5-1 | few | TRBJ2-5 | TRBD2
TGTGCCAGCAGTTTAGGATGGACGGCCTGGGAGTACACCGGGGAGCTGTTTTTT | CASSLGWTAWEYTGELFF | TRBV6-5 | few | TRBJ2-2 | NA
TGTGCCATCAGTGAGCAGCGGGGGGATGAGCAGTTCTTC | CAISEQRGDEQFF | TRBV10-3 | NA | TRBJ2-1 | TRBD2
TGTGCCAGTAGTGCGGCGGGCCTGGTTAGCTACACCTTC | CASSAAGLVSYTF | TRBV19 | NA | TRBJ1-2 | NA
TGTGCCACCAGCAGAGATCGGGCAGGGGAGGCTTTCTTT | CATSRDRAGEAFF | TRBV15 | few | TRBJ1-1 | NA
TGTGCCAGCAGCTCGGCCATGGGGGGCGGTCGGTCCGAGCAGTACTTC | CASSSAMGGGRSEQYF | TRBV5-6 | many | TRBJ2-7 | NA
TGTGCCAGCAGCTCGGGAAATGATTCACCCCTCCACTTT | CASSSGNDSPLHF | TRBV9 | once | TRBJ1-6 | NA
TGTGCCAGCTCACTTGCGCCACAGGTGGCTAATGAAAAACTGTTTTTT | CASSLAPQVANEKLFF | TRBV18 | NA | TRBJ1-4 | NA
TGTGCCAGCAGCCGCGGGGGGCGGGCCAACGAGCAGTACTTC | CASSRGGRANEQYF | TRBV6-5 | few | TRBJ2-7 | TRBD2
TGTGCCAGCAGCCTTAGCCTGCCCTATGGCTACACCTTC | CASSLSLPYGYTF | TRBV7-8 | NA | TRBJ1-2 | NA
TGTGCCAGTAAACTAGCGGGACCCCCTTTCTACAATGAGCAGTTCTTC | CASKLAGPPFYNEQFF | TRBV13 | NA | TRBJ2-1 | TRBD2
TGCAGTGCTGCTGGTCTAGCGGGAGGGAATGAGCAGTTCTTC | CSAAGLAGGNEQFF | TRBV20-1 | NA | TRBJ2-1 | TRBD2
TGCGCCAGCAGATTGGCCGGCGCGAACACTGAAGCTTTCTTT | CASRLAGANTEAFF | TRBV5-1 | many | TRBJ1-1 | NA
TGTGCCAGCTGTCCCGGATTTGCGGGTGAGCAGTTCTTC | CASCPGFAGEQFF | TRBV2 | NA | TRBJ2-1 | NA
TGTGCCAGCAGTGATAGACTAGCGGGAGGGCGTGAGCAGTACTTC | CASSDRLAGGREQYF | TRBV6-1 | NA | TRBJ2-7 | TRBD2